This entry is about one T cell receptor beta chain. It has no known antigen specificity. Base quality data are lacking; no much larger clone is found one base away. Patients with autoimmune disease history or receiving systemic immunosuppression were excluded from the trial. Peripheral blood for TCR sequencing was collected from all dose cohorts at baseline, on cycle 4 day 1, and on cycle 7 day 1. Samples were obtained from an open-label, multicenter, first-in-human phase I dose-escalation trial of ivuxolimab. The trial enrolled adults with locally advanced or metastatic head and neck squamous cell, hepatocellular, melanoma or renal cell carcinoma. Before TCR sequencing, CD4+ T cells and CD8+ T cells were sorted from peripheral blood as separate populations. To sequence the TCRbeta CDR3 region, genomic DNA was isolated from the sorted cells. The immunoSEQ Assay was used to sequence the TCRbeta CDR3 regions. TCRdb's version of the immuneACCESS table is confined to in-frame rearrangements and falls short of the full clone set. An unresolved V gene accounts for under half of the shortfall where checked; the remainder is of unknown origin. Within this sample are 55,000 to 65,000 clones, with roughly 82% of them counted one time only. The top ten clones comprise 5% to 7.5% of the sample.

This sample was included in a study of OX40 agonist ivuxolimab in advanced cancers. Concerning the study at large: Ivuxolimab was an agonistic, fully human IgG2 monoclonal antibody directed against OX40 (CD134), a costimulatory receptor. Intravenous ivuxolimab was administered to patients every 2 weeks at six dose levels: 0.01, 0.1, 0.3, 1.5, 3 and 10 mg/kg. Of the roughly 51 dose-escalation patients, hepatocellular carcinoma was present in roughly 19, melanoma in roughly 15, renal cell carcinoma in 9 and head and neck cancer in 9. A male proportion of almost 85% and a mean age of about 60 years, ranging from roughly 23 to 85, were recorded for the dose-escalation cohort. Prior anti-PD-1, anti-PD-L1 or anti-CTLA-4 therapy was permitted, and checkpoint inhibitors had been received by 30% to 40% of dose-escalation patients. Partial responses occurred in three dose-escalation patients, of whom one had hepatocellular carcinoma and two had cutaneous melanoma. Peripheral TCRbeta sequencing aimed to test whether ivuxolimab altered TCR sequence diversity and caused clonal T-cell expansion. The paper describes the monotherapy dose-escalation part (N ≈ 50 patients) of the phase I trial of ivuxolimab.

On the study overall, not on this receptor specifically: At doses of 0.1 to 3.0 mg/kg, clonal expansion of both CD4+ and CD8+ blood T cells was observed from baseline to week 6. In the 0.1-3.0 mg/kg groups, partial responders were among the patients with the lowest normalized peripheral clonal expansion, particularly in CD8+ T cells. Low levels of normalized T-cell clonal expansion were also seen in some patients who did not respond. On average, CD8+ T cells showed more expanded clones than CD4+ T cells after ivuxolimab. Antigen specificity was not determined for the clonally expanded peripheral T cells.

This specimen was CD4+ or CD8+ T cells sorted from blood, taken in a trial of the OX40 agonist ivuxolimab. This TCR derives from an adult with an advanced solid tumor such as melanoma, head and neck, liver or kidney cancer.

The nucleotides are TGTGCCAGTAGTACCCTTCAGAGAGTGGGTGAAGCTTTCTTT. It is translated as CASSTLQRVGEAFF. The rearranged segments are TRBV19 and TRBJ1-1; the D gene cannot be resolved reliably. The germline V gene (reference sequence) yields LNHDA for CDR1 and SQIVND for CDR2. The CDR3 sequence holds 14 residues, the cysteine and phenylalanine included. Only the CDR3 region is kept as DNA, spanning 42 bases read in frame from base 1. Cut back by 4 bases and 7 bases, the V and J ends lie 16 bases apart.